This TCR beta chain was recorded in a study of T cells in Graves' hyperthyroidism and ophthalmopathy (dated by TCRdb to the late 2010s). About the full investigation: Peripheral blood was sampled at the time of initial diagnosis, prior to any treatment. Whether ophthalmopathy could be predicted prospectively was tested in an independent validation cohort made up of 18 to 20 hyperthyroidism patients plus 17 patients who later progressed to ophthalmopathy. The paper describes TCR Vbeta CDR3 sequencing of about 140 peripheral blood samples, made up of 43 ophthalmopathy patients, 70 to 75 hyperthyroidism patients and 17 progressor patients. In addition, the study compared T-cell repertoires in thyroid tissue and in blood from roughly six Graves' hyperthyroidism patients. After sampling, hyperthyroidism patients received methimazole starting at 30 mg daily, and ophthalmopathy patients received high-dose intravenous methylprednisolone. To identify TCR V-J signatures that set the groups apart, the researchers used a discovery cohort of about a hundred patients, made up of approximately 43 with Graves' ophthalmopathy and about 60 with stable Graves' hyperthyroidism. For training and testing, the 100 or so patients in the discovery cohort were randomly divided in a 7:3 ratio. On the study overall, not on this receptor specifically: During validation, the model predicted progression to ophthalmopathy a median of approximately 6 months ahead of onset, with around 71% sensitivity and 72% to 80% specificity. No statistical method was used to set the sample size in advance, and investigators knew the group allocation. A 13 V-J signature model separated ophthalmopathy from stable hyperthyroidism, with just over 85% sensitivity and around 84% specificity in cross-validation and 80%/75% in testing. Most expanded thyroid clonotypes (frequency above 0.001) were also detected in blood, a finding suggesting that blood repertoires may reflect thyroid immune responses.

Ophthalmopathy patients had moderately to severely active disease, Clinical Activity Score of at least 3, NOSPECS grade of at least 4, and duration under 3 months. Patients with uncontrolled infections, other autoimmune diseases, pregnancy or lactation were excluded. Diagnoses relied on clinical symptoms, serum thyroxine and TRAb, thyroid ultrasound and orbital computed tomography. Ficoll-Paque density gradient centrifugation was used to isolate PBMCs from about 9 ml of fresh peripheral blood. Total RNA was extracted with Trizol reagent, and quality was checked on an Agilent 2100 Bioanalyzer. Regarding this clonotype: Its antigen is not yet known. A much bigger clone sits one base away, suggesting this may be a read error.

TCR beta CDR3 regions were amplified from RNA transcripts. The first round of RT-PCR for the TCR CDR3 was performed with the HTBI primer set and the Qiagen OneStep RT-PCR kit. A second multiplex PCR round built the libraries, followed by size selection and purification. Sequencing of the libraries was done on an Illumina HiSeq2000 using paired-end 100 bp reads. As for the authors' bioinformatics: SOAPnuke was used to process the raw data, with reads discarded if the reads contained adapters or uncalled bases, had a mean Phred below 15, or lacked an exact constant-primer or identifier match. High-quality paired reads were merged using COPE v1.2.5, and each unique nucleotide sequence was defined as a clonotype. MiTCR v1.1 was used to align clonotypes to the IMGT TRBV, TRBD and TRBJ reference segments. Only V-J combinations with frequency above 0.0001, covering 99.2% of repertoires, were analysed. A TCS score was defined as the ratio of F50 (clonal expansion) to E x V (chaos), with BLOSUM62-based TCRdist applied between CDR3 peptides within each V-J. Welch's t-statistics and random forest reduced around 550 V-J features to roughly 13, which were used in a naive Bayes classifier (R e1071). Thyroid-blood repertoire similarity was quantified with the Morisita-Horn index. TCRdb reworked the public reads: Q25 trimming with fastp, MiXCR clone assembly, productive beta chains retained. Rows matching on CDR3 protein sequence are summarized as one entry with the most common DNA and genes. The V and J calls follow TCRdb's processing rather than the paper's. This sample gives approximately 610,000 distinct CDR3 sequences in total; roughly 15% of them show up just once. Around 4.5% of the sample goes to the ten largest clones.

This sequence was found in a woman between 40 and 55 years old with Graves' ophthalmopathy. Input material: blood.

Here is the DNA: TGTGCCAGCAGTGAGTCGCGGACTAGCGGGAATGAGCAGTTCTTC. It encodes CASSESRTSGNEQFF. The rearrangement combines TRBV10-3 with TRBJ2-1; 11 nucleotides in the junction match TRBD2. CDR1 ENHRY and CDR2 SYGVKD are derived from the germline V gene. The CDR3 measures 15 amino acids from cysteine to phenylalanine. Of all the DNA, just the CDR3 is kept, 45 bases in frame from base 1.